A selection of T cell receptor beta chains follows, all from one sample in a study of blood T cells in healthy people across ages. MiXCR, applied by TCRdb to the 5' RACE reads, yields one record per CDR3 protein. The table lists approximately 1,100,000 distinct CDR3 sequences, more than 35% of them singletons. Specimen: blood. The receptors here all came from a woman aged 55-70 years in good health. Each CDR3 is given with its conserved first and last residue. Fields, in order: V gene, J gene, CDR3 protein.

V gene: TRBV5-1; J gene: TRBJ2-1; CDR3 protein: CASSLQVRGQPHNEQFF
V gene: TRBV7-9; J gene: TRBJ2-3; CDR3 protein: CASSLSSLPGGRTDTQYF
V gene: TRBV30; J gene: TRBJ1-6; CDR3 protein: CALVRASSNSPLHF
V gene: TRBV7-9; J gene: .; CDR3 protein: CASSPTSGGRYRETQYF
V gene: TRBV20-1; J gene: TRBJ1-2; CDR3 protein: CSAAGGFNYGYTF
V gene: TRBV6-2/TRBV6-3; J gene: TRBJ2-3; CDR3 protein: CATKLSPARAGNTDTQYF
V gene: TRBV6-1; J gene: TRBJ1-4; CDR3 protein: CASGKRGTTSTNEKLFF
V gene: TRBV27; J gene: TRBJ2-5; CDR3 protein: CASSLLGVGQETQYF
V gene: TRBV30; J gene: TRBJ1-1; CDR3 protein: CAWSMSGGFAEAFF
V gene: TRBV20-1; J gene: TRBJ2-1; CDR3 protein: CSAPPGRGHNEQFF
V gene: TRBV4-2; J gene: TRBJ2-1; CDR3 protein: CASSLGTSGIESSYNEQFF
V gene: TRBV6-5; J gene: TRBJ2-1; CDR3 protein: CASSYSPSGFYNEQFF
V gene: TRBV5-1; J gene: TRBJ2-5; CDR3 protein: CASRLDGTSGRASVGNEQYF
V gene: TRBV10-1; J gene: TRBJ2-5; CDR3 protein: CASSAEIQETQYF
V gene: TRBV27; J gene: TRBJ2-7; CDR3 protein: CASSFRPNYEQYF
V gene: TRBV12-3/TRBV12-4; J gene: TRBJ1-2; CDR3 protein: CASSLGGQYGYTF
V gene: TRBV12-3/TRBV12-4; J gene: TRBJ2-7; CDR3 protein: CASSFPSTYEQYF
V gene: TRBV3-1; J gene: TRBJ1-2; CDR3 protein: CASSQKYRTHYGYTF
V gene: TRBV2; J gene: TRBJ2-3; CDR3 protein: CASRSRGDTDTQYF